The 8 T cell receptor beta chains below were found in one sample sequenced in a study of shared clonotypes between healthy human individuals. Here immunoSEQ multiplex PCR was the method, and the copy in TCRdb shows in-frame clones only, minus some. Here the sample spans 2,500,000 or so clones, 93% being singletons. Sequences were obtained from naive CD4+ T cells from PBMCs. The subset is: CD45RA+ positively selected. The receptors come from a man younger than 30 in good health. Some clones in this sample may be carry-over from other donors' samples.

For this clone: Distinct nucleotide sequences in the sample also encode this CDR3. The chain's CDR3 is CASSLAASQETQYF. Written as DNA, the CDR3 is TGTGCCAGCAGCTTAGCGGCCAGCCAAGAGACCCAGTACTTC. This chain connects TRBV7-9 to TRBJ2-5, with D unclear. This CDR3 spans 14 amino acids. V lost 0 bases, J lost 1 base, and 6 bases lay in between. CDR1 is SEHNR and CDR2 is FQNEAQ in the germline V gene (reference sequence).

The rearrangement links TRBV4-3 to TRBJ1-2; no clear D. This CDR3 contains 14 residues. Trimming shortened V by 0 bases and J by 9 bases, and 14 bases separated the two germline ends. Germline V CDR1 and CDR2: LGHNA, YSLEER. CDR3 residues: CASSQDLGERCYTF. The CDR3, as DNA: TGCGCCAGCAGCCAAGATCTCGGGGAGAGGTGCTACACCTTC.

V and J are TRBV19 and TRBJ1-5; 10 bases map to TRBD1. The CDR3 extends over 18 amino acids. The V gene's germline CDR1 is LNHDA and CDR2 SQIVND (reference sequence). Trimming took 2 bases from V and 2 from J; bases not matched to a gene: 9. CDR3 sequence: CASSILPGQGIGNQPQHF. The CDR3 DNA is TGTGCCAGTAGTATATTGCCGGGACAGGGGATAGGCAATCAGCCCCAGCATTTT.

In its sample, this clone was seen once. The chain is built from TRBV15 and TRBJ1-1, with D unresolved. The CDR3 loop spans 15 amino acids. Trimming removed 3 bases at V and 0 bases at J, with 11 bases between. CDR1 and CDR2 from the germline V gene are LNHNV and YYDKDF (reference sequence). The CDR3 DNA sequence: TGTGCCACCAGCAGTCGTAGTTCCATGAACACTGAAGCTTTCTTT. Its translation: CATSSRSSMNTEAFF.

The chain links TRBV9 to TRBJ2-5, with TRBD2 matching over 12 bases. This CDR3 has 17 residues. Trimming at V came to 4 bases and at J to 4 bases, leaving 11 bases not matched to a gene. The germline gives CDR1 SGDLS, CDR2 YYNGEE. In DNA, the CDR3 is TGTGCCAGCAGCTCAGTCGGTCTAGCGGGAGGGCTAGAGACCCAGTACTTC. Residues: CASSSVGLAGGLETQYF.

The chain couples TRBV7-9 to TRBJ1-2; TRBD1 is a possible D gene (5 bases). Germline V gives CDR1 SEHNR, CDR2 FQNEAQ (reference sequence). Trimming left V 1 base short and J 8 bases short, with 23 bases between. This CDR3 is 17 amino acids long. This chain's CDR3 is CASSLEGRDRLQSGYTF. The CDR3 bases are TGTGCCAGCAGCTTAGAGGGCAGGGATCGATTACAAAGCGGCTACACCTTC.

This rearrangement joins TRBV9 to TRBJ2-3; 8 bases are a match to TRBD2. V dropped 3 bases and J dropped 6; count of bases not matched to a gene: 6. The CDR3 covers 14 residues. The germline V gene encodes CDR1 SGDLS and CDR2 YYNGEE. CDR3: CASSAPGRGDTQYF. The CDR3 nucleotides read TGTGCCAGCAGCGCTCCCGGGAGGGGGGATACGCAGTATTTT.

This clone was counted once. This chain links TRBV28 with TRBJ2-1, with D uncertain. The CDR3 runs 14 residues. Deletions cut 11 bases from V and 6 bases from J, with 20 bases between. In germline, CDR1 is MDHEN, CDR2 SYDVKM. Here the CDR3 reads CAATTSPQGNEQFF. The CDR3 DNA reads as TGTGCCGCCACCACCTCTCCCCAAGGCAATGAGCAGTTCTTC.